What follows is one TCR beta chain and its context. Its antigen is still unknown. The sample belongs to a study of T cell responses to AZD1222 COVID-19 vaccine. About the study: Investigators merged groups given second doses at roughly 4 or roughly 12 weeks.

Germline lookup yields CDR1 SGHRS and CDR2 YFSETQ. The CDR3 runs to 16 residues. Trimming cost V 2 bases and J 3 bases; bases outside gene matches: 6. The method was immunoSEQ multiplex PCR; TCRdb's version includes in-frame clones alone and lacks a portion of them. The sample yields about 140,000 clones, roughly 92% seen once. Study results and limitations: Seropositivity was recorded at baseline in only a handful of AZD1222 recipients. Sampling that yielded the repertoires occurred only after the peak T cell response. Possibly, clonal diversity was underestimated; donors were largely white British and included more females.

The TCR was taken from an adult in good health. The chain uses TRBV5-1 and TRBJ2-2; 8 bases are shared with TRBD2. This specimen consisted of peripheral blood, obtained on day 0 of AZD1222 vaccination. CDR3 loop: CASSLEASGYTGELFF. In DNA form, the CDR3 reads TGCGCCAGCAGCTTAGAGGCTAGCGGGTACACCGGGGAGCTGTTTTTT.